This T cell receptor beta chain was sequenced during a study of cytomegalovirus exposure and HLA in healthy donors. Findings of the study overall: At a 0.05 false discovery rate, a later analysis found 18,000 or so TCR beta sequences to be associated with HLA alleles. As immune exposure information, only CMV serostatus was available. The CMV antigen specificity of a few CMV-associated chains was confirmed through in vitro analysis. Upon later analysis, HLA-associated TCR beta chains proved more clonally expanded than other, equally common chains.

The germline CDR1 and CDR2 sequences are MDHEN and SYDVKM. V gave up 2 bases and J gave up 2 bases, with 12 bases separating them. The CDR3 contains 15 residues. The study ran its PCR with 60 Vbeta and 13 Jbeta primers. TCRdb's copy holds only in-frame clones and misses some; the assay was immunoSEQ multiplex PCR. Altogether fewer than 200,000 clones are present, 60% to 85% being singletons, with the ten largest covering less than 0.9%. Concerning this clone itself: The target antigen is unknown.

The TCR comes from a female donor in good health and CMV-seronegative. The chain has TRBV28 and TRBJ1-2; no clear D. The sample taken for sequencing was PBMCs. CDR3 bases: TGTGCCAGCAGTTTAGTGGGAGGGTGGAACTATGGCTACACCTTC. This translates into CASSLVGGWNYGYTF.